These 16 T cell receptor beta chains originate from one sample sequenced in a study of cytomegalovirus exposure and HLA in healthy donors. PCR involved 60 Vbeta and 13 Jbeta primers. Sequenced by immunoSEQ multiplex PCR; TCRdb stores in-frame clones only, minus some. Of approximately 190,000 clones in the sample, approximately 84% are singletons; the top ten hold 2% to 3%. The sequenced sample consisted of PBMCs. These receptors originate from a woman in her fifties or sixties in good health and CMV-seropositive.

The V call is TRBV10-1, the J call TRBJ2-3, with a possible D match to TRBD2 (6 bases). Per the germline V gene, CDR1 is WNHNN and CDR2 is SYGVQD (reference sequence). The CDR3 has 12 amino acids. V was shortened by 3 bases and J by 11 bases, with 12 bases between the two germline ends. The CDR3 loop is CASSDSSDRQYF. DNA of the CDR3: TGCGCCAGCAGTGATTCTAGCGACAGGCAGTATTTT.

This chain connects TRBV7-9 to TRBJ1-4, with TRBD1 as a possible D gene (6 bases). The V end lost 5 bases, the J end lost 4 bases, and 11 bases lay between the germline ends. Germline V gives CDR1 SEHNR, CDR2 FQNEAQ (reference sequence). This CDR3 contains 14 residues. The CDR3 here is CASSTLRGNEKLFF. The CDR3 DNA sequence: TGTGCCAGCAGCACACTCAGGGGTAATGAAAAACTGTTTTTT.

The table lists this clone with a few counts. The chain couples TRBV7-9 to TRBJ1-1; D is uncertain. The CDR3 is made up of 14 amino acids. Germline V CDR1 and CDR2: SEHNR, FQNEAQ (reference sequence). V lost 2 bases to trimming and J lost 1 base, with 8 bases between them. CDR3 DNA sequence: TGTGCCAGCAGCTTACAACAGACGAACACTGAAGCTTTCTTT. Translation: CASSLQQTNTEAFF. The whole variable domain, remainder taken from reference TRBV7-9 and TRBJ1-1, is DTGVSQNPRHKITKRGQNVTFRCDPISEHNRLYWYRQTLGQGPEFLTYFQNEAQLEKSRLLSDRFSAERPKGSFSTLEIQRTEQGDSAMYLCASSLQQTNTEAFFGQGTRLTVV.

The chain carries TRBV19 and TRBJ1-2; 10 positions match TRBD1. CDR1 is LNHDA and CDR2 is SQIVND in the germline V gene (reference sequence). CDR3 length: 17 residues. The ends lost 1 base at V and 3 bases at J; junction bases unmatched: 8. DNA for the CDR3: TGTGCCAGTAGTATAGTCGCCGGGACAGGGGCCGACTATGGCTACACCTTC. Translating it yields CASSIVAGTGADYGYTF.

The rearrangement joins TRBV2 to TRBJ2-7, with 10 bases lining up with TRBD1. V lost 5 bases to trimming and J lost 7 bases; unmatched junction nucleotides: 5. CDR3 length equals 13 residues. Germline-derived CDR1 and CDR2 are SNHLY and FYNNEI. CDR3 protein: CASSWTGGGEQYF. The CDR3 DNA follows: TGTGCCAGCAGTTGGACAGGGGGTGGGGAGCAGTACTTC.

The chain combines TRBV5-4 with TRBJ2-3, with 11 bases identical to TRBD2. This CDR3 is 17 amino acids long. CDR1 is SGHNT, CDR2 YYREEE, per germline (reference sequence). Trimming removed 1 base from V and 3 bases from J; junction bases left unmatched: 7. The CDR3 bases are TGTGCCAGCAGCTTGTTTGATAGCGGGGGGGCAACAGATACGCAGTATTTT. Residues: CASSLFDSGGATDTQYF.

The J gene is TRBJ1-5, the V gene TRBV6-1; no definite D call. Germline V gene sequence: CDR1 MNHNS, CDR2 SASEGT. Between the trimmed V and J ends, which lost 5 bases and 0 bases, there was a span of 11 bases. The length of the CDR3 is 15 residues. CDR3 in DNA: TGTGCCAGCAGTCTGAATACGGGTAGCAATCAGCCCCAGCATTTT. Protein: CASSLNTGSNQPQHF.

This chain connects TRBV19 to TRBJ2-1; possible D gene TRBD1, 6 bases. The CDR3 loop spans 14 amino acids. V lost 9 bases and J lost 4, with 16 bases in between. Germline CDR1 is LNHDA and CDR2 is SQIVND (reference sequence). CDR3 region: CARYRAKCYNEQFF. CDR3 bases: TGTGCCAGGTACAGGGCAAAATGTTACAATGAGCAGTTCTTC.

The CDR3 is CATSRDNRGRGEAFF. The CDR3 nucleotides read TGTGCCACCAGCAGAGATAACAGGGGCCGAGGCGAAGCTTTCTTT. V gene TRBV15 combines with J gene TRBJ1-1, with 7 bases lining up with TRBD1. From germline, CDR1 is LNHNV and CDR2 YYDKDF (reference sequence). Trimming at V came to 0 bases and at J to 8 bases, leaving 9 bases not matched to a gene. The CDR3 covers 15 residues.

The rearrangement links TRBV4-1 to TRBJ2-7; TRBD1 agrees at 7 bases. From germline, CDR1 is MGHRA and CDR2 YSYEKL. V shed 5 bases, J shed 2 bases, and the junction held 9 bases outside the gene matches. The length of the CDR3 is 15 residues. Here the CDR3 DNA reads TGCGCCAGCAGCAGAGGAACAGGGGCGGCCTACGAGCAGTACTTC. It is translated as CASSRGTGAAYEQYF.

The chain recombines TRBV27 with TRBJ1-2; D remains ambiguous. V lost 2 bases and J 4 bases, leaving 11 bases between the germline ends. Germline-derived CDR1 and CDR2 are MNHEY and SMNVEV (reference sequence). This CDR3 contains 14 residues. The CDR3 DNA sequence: TGTGCCAGCAGTTTAAGTCACCAGTCCTATGGCTACACCTTC. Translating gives CASSLSHQSYGYTF.

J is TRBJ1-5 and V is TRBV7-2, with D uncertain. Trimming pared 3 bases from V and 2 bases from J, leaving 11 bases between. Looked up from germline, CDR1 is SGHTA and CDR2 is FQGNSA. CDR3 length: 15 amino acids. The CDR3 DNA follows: TGTGCCAGCAGCTTGAGACTCGGCGGCAATCAGCCCCAGCATTTT. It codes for CASSLRLGGNQPQHF.

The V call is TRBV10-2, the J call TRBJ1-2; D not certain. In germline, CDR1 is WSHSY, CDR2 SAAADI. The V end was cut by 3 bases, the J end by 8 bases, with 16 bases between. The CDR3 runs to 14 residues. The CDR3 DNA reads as TGCGCCAGCAGTGATTTTGGGCAGGTTCGAGGCTACACCTTC. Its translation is CASSDFGQVRGYTF.

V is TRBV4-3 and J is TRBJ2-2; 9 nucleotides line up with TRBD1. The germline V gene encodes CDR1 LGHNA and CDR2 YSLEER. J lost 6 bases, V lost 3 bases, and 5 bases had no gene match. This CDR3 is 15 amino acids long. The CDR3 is CASSHVTGGSGELFF. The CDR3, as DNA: TGCGCCAGCAGCCACGTGACAGGGGGGTCCGGGGAGCTGTTTTTT.

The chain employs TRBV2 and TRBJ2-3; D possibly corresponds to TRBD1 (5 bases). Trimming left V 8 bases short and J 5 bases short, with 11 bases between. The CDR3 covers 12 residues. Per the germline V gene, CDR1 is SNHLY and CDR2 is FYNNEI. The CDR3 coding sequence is TGTGCCAGCGGGGCGACGGGAGATACGCAGTATTTT. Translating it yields CASGATGDTQYF.

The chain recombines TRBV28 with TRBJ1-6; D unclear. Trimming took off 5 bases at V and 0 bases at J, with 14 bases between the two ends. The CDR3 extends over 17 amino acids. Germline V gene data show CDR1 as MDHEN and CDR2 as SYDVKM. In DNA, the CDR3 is TGTGCCAGCAGTACCGTGGCAGGAACCTCCTATAATTCACCCCTCCACTTT. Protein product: CASSTVAGTSYNSPLHF.